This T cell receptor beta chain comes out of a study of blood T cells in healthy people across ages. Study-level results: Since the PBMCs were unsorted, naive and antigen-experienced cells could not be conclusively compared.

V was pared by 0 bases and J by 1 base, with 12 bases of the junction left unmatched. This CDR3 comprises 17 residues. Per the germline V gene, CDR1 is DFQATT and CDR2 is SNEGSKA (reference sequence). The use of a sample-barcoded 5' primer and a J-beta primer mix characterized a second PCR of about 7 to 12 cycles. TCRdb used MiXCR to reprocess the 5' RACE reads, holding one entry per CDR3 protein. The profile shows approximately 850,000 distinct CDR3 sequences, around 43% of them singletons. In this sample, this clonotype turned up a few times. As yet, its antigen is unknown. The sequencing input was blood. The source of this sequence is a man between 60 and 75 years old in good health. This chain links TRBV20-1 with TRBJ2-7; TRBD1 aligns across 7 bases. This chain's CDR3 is CSARDTSTGTASYEQYF. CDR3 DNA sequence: TGCAGTGCTAGAGATACAAGTACTGGGACAGCGTCCTACGAGCAGTACTTC.